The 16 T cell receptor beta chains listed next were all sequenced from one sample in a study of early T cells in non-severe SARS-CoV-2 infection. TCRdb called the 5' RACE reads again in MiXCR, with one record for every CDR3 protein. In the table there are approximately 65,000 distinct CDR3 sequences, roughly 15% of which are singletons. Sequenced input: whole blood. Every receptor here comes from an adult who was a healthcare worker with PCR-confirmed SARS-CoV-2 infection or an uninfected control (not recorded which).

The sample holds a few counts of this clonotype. The CDR3, as DNA: TGTGCCATCTACACCACTAATGGGGGAGGAGCAGATACGCAGTATTTT. Translating gives CAIYTTNGGGADTQYF. V and J are TRBV12-3 or TRBV12-4 and TRBJ2-3; D possibly corresponds to TRBD2 (6 bases). The CDR3 consists of 16 residues. Trimming pared 10 bases from V and 4 bases from J, leaving 24 bases between.

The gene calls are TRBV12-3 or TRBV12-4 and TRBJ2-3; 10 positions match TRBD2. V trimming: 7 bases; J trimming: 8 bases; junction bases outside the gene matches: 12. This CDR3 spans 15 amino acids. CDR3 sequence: CASIIIAGGWVTQYF. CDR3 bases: TGTGCCAGCATTATAATAGCGGGGGGTTGGGTTACGCAGTATTTT.

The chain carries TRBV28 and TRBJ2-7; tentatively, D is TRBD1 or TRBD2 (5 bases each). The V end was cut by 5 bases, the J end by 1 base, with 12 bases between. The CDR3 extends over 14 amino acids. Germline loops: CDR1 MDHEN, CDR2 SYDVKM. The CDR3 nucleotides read TGTGCCAGCAGTCCCGGGACCGCATCCTACGAGCAGTACTTC. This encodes CASSPGTASYEQYF.

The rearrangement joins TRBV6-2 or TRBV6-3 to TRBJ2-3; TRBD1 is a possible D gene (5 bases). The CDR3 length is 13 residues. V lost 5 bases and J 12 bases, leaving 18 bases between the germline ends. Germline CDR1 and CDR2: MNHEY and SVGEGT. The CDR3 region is CASSPYPGSPQYF. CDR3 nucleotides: TGTGCCAGCAGTCCTTACCCAGGGTCGCCTCAGTATTTT.

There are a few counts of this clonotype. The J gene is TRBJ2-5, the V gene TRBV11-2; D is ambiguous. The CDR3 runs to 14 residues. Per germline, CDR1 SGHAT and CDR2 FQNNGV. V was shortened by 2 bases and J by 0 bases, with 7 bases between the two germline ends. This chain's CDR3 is CASSLNPHQETQYF. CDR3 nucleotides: TGTGCCAGCAGCTTAAACCCTCACCAAGAGACCCAGTACTTC.

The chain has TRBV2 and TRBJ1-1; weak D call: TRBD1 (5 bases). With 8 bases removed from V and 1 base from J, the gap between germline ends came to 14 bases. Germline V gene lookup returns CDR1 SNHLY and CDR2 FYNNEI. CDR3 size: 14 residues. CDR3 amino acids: CASVRGGENTEAFF. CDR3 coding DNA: TGTGCCAGCGTACGGGGAGGGGAGAACACTGAAGCTTTCTTT.

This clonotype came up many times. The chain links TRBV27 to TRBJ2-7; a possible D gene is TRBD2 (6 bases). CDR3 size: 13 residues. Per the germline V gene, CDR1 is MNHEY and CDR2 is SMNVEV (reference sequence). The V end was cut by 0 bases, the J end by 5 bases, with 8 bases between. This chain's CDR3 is CASSLSAGHEQYF. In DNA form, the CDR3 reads TGTGCCAGCAGTTTATCGGCGGGACACGAGCAGTACTTC.

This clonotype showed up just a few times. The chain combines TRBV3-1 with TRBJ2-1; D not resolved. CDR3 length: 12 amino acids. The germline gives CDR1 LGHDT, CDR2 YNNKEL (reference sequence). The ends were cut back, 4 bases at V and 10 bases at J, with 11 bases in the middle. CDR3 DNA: TGTGCCAGCAGCCTACCTTTTGGGGAGCAGTTCTTC. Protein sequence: CASSLPFGEQFF.

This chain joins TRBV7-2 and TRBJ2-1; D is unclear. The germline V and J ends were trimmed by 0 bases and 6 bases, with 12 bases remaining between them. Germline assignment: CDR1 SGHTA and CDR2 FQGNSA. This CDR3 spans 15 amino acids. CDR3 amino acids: CASSLAGPTTNEQFF. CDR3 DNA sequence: TGTGCCAGCAGCTTAGCCGGGCCCACTACCAATGAGCAGTTCTTC.

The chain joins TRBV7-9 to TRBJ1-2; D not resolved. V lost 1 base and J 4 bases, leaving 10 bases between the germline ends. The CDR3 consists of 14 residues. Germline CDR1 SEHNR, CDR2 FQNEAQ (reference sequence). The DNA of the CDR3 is TGTGCCAGCAGCTTAGGGCTATACGGCTATGGCTACACCTTC. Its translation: CASSLGLYGYGYTF.

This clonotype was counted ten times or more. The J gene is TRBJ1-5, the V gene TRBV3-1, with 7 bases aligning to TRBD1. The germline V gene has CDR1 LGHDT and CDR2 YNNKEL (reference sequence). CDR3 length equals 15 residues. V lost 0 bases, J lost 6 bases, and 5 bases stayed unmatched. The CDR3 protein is CASSQDLTGSQPQHF. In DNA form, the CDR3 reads TGTGCCAGCAGCCAAGATCTGACAGGGAGTCAGCCCCAGCATTTT.

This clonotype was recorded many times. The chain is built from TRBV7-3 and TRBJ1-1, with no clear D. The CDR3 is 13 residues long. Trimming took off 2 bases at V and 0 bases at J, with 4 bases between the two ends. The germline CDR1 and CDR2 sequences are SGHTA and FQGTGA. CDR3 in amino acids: CASSLDMNTEAFF. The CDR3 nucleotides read TGTGCCAGCAGCTTAGATATGAACACTGAAGCTTTCTTT.

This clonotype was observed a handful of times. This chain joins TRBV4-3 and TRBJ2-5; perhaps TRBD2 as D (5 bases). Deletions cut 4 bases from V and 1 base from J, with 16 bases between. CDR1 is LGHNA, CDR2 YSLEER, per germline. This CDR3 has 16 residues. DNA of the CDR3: TGCGCCAGCAGCCCTGGTTGGGAGCAGCTCCAAGAGACCCAGTACTTC. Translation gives CASSPGWEQLQETQYF.

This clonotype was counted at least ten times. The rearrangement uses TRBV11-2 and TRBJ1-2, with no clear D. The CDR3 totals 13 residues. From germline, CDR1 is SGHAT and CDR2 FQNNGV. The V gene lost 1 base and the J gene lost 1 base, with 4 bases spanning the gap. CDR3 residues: CASSLAINYGYTF. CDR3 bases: TGTGCCAGCAGCTTAGCTATTAACTATGGCTACACCTTC.

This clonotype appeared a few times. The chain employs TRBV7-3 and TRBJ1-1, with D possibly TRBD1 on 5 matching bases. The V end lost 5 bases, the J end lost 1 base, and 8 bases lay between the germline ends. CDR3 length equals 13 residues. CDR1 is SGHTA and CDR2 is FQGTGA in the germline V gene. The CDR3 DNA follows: TGTGCCAGCAGCCGGACACGGAACACTGAAGCTTTCTTT. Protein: CASSRTRNTEAFF.

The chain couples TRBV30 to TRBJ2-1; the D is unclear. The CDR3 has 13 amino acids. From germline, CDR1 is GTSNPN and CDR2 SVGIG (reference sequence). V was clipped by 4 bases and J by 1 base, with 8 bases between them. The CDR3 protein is CAWNPSSYNEQFF. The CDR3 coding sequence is TGTGCCTGGAATCCAAGTTCCTACAATGAGCAGTTCTTC.